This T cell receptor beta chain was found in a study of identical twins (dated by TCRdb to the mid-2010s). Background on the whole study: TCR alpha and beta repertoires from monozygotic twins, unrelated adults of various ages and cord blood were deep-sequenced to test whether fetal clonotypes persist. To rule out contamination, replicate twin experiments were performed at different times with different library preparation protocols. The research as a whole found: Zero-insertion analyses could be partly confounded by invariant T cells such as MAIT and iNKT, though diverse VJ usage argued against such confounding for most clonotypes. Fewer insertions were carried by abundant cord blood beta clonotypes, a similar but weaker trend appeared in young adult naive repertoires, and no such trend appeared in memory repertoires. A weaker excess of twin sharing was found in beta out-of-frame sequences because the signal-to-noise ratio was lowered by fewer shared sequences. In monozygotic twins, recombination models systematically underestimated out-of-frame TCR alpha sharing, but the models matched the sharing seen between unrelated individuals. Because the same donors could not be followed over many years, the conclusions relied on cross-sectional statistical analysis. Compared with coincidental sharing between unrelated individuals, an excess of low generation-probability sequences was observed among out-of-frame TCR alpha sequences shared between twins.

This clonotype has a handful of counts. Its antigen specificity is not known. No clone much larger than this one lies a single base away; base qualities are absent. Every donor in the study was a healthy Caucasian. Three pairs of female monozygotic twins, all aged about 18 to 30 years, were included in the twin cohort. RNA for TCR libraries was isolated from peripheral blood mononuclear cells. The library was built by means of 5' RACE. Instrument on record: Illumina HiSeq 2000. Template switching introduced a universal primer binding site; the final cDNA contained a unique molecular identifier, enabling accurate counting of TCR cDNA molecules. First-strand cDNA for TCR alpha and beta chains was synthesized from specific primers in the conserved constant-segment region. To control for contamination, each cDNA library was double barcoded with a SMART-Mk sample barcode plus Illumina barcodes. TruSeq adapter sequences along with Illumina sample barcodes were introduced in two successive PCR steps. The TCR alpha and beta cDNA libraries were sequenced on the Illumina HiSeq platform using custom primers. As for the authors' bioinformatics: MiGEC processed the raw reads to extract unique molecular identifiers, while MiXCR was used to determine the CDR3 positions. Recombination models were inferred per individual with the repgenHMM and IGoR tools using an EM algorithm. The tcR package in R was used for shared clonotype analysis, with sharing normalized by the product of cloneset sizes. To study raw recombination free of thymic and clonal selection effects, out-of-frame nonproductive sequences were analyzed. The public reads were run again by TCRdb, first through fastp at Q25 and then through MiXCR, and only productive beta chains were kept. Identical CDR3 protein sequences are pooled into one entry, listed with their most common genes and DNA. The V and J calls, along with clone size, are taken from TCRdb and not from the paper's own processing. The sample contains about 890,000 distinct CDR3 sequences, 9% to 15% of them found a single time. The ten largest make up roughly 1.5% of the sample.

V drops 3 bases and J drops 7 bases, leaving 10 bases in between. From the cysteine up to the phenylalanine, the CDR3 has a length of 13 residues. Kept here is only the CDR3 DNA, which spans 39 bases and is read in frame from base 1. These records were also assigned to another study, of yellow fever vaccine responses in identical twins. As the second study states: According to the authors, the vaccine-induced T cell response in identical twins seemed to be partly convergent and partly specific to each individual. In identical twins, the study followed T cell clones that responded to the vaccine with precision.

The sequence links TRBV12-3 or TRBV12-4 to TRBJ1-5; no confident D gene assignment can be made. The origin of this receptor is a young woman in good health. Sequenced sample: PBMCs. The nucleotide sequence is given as TGTGCCAGCAGTTTGGAGGTGGCCCAGCCCCAGCATTTT. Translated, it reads CASSLEVAQPQHF.